Shown below are 28 T cell receptor beta chains from a single sample sequenced in a study of radiation and T cells in renal cell carcinoma. Clones were sequenced by immunoSEQ multiplex PCR, and TCRdb holds only the in-frame ones, with some missing. The profile covers more than 75,000 clones, with under 90% appearing a single time and around 6.3% taken by the ten largest. Time point of the sample: baseline pretreatment blood. The treatment denotes: 15 Gy SBRT to primary tumor, nephrectomy 4 weeks later. The sample in question was blood, obtained from a patient whose treatment included radiotherapy and nephrectomy. These receptors were collected from a man between 60 and 75 years old with renal cell carcinoma.

This sequence joins TRBV30 and TRBJ2-7, with 9 bases aligning to TRBD1. CDR3 length: 13 residues. Germline trimming cut 1 base from V and 6 bases from J; bases unmatched to any gene: 4. CDR1 and CDR2 (germline): GTSNPN, SVGIG (reference sequence). The CDR3 reads CAWSADRGREQYF. For the CDR3, the DNA is TGTGCCTGGAGTGCGGACAGGGGTCGCGAGCAGTACTTC.

The gene calls are TRBV10-1 and TRBJ1-1, with a tentative D call TRBD1 (5 bases). Germline CDR1 reads WNHNN; CDR2 reads SYGVQD (reference sequence). This CDR3 is 13 amino acids long. The ends were cut back, 6 bases at V and 1 base at J, with 9 bases in the middle. CDR3 DNA: TGCGCCAGCAGCTTCGGACAGAACACTGAAGCTTTCTTT. Protein sequence: CASSFGQNTEAFF.

This clone came up a few times. The CDR3 protein is CASSLTGFGSTEAFF. CDR3 sequence (DNA): TGTGCCAGCAGTCTGACAGGGTTTGGGAGCACTGAAGCTTTCTTT. This chain connects TRBV2 to TRBJ1-1; the match to TRBD1 covers 7 bases. In germline, CDR1 is SNHLY, CDR2 FYNNEI. Trimming took 5 bases from V and 4 from J; bases not matched to a gene: 10. The CDR3 contains 15 residues.

The chain couples TRBV29-1 to TRBJ2-1, with a possible D match to TRBD2 (7 bases). Trimming cost V 5 bases and J 8 bases, with 16 bases left between them. From germline, CDR1 is SQVTM and CDR2 ANQGSEA. This CDR3 region has 13 residues. Here the CDR3 reads CSVWALGGHEQFF. DNA of the CDR3: TGCAGCGTTTGGGCTCTCGGGGGGCATGAGCAGTTCTTC.

This clone occurred a few times. This chain links TRBV27 with TRBJ2-4; D possibly corresponds to TRBD1 (5 bases). The CDR3 consists of 14 residues. V shed 2 bases and J shed 9 bases, with 14 bases lying between them. Germline V gives CDR1 MNHEY, CDR2 SMNVEV (reference sequence). CDR3 bases: TGTGCCAGCAGTTTAGTTCAGGGCAGGAGCATTCAGTACTTC. Protein: CASSLVQGRSIQYF.

V gene TRBV9 combines with J gene TRBJ2-2, with TRBD1 identical over 9 bases. CDR1 is SGDLS, CDR2 YYNGEE, per germline. Trimming took 4 bases from V and 2 from J; bases not matched to a gene: 6. The CDR3 extends over 16 amino acids. The chain's CDR3 is CASSWDRARNTGELFF. In nucleotides, the CDR3 is TGTGCCAGCAGCTGGGACAGGGCCCGCAACACCGGGGAGCTGTTTTTT.

The genes are TRBV6-1 and TRBJ2-1; D gene unclear. Germline CDR1 and CDR2: MNHNS and SASEGT. V dropped 3 bases and J dropped 0 bases, with 9 bases sitting between them. The CDR3 contains 15 residues. CDR3 protein: CASSEGSLSYNEQFF. CDR3 in DNA: TGTGCCAGCAGTGAGGGCAGTCTCTCCTACAATGAGCAGTTCTTC.

In its sample, this clone was seen many times. The chain couples TRBV13 to TRBJ1-3; D gene uncertain. The germline V gene encodes CDR1 PRHDT and CDR2 FYEKMQ (reference sequence). V was shortened by 5 bases and J by 1 base, with 24 bases between the two germline ends. There are 19 residues in the CDR3. This CDR3 is CASSKLNYDADASGNTIYF. The CDR3 region has the DNA TGTGCCAGCAGCAAACTTAATTACGACGCGGATGCGTCTGGAAACACCATATATTTT.

The gene calls are TRBV19 and TRBJ2-2; 9 positions agree with TRBD1. In germline, CDR1 is LNHDA, CDR2 SQIVND (reference sequence). Trimming took 9 bases from V and 3 from J; bases not matched to a gene: 2. CDR3 length: 13 amino acids. CDR3 residues: CASWTGDTGELFF. CDR3 DNA: TGTGCCAGCTGGACAGGGGACACCGGGGAGCTGTTTTTT. The whole variable domain, remainder taken from reference TRBV19 and TRBJ2-2, is DGGITQSPKYLFRKEGQNVTLSCEQNLNHDAMYWYRQDPGQGLRLIYYSQIVNDFQKGDIAEGYSVSREKKESFPLTVTSAQKNPTAFYLCASWTGDTGELFFGEGSRLTVL.

This clone was detected only once. The gene calls are TRBV7-9 and TRBJ1-2; weak D call: TRBD1 (6 bases). The length of the CDR3 is 14 residues. Trimming shortened V by 4 bases and J by 5 bases, and 14 bases separated the two germline ends. Germline V gene sequence: CDR1 SEHNR, CDR2 FQNEAQ (reference sequence). The CDR3 DNA is TGTGCCAGCAGCTCACACCTCGGACAGTATGGCTACACCTTC. Amino acid sequence: CASSSHLGQYGYTF.

V and J are TRBV6-6 and TRBJ2-1; 7 nucleotides line up with TRBD1. The CDR3 extends over 13 amino acids. Germline trimming cut 6 bases from V and 7 bases from J; bases unmatched to any gene: 6. Germline CDR1 and CDR2: MNHNY and SVGAGI (reference sequence). CDR3: CASRPQGENEQFF. In nucleotides, the CDR3 is TGTGCCAGCAGACCTCAGGGGGAAAATGAGCAGTTCTTC.

This chain uses TRBV29-1 with TRBJ2-2; 12 bases map to TRBD2. The trim removed 7 bases at V and 4 bases at J, leaving 7 bases unmatched. Germline loops: CDR1 SQVTM, CDR2 ANQGSEA. The CDR3 runs to 15 residues. The CDR3 DNA is TGCAGCGCTGAGGGACTAGCGGGTATCACCGGGGAGCTGTTTTTT. Translated: CSAEGLAGITGELFF.

The chain carries TRBV4-1 and TRBJ2-7; possibly TRBD2 for D (5 bases). Per germline, CDR1 MGHRA and CDR2 YSYEKL. The CDR3 totals 14 residues. Trimming left V 0 bases short and J 3 bases short, with 9 bases between. In DNA form, the CDR3 reads TGCGCCAGCAGCCAAGAGCGGGCGAACTACGAGCAGTACTTC. As protein: CASSQERANYEQYF.

The rearrangement uses TRBV11-3 and TRBJ2-1; 8 bases align to TRBD1. V gave up 5 bases and J gave up 7 bases; unmatched junction bases: 13. The CDR3 loop spans 16 amino acids. Germline V lookup: CDR1 SGHNT, CDR2 YENEEA. Here the CDR3 DNA reads TGTGCCAGCAGCACCCGAGACAGGGGCCAGGGGAATGAGCAGTTCTTC. It encodes CASSTRDRGQGNEQFF.

The chain has TRBV7-6 and TRBJ2-7, with TRBD2 matching 9 bases. Germline assignment: CDR1 SGHVS and CDR2 FNYEAQ. This CDR3 contains 18 residues. Trimming took 5 bases from V and 2 from J; bases not matched to a gene: 16. The CDR3 sequence is CASSDTQGSGGQPYEQYF. DNA for the CDR3: TGTGCCAGCAGCGACACCCAGGGTAGCGGGGGCCAACCCTACGAGCAGTACTTC.

The V gene is TRBV5-6, the J gene TRBJ2-5; 15 bases are a match to TRBD2. CDR1 is SGHDT and CDR2 is YYEEEE in the germline V gene. This CDR3 is 17 amino acids long. With V trimmed by 4 bases and J by 3 bases, 7 bases remained unmatched. The CDR3 DNA follows: TGTGCCAGCAGCCTAGGACTAGCGGGAGGGAACGAAGAGACCCAGTACTTC. This gives the protein CASSLGLAGGNEETQYF.

This chain links TRBV19 with TRBJ1-2, with unresolved D. CDR3 length: 13 residues. Trimming removed 3 bases from V and 8 bases from J, with 13 bases in between. Germline-derived CDR1 and CDR2 are LNHDA and SQIVND (reference sequence). CDR3 amino acids: CASSMIGQYGYTF. CDR3 sequence (DNA): TGTGCCAGTAGTATGATCGGTCAGTACGGCTACACCTTC.

The chain has TRBV21-1 and TRBJ2-1. TRBV21-1 has pseudogene status. CDR3 length equals 18 residues. CDR3 region: CASSKGSPTPYSYNEQFF. The DNA of the CDR3 is TGTGCCAGCAGCAAAGGTTCCCCTACACCTTACTCCTACAATGAGCAGTTCTTC.

V is TRBV4-1 and J is TRBJ1-4; no clear D gene. The germline V gene has CDR1 MGHRA and CDR2 YSYEKL. Trimming left V 3 bases short and J 8 bases short, with 16 bases between. This CDR3 has 15 amino acids. The CDR3 DNA reads as TGCGCCAGCAGCCAGTTGGCAGGCACTGGGGAAAAACTGTTTTTT. It yields the protein CASSQLAGTGEKLFF.

The chain links TRBV15 to TRBJ2-7, with 9 positions matching TRBD2. The CDR3 consists of 15 residues. The J segment lost 3 bases and the V segment lost 4 bases, leaving 7 bases of the junction unmatched. Germline V gene data show CDR1 as LNHNV and CDR2 as YYDKDF (reference sequence). The CDR3 here is CATSTLAGVDYEQYF. The CDR3 DNA sequence: TGTGCCACCAGCACATTAGCGGGAGTGGACTACGAGCAGTACTTC. Variable domain in full (rest from reference TRBV15 and TRBJ2-7): DAMVIQNPRYQVTQFGKPVTLSCSQTLNHNVMYWYQQKSSQAPKLLFHYYDKDFNNEADTPDNFQSRRPNTSFCFLDIRSPGLGDTAMYLCATSTLAGVDYEQYFGPGTRLTVT.

The V and J genes are TRBV28 and TRBJ2-7; 9 positions match TRBD2. CDR3 length: 13 residues. Trimming at V came to 9 bases and at J to 2 bases, leaving 5 bases not matched to a gene. CDR1 and CDR2 from the germline V gene are MDHEN and SYDVKM. For the CDR3, the DNA is TGTGCCAGTAGACTAGCGGCCACCTACGAGCAGTACTTC. Translating it yields CASRLAATYEQYF.

This clone was found once. This chain links TRBV19 with TRBJ2-2; no reliable D call. The CDR3 runs 13 residues. V shed 4 bases and J shed 1 base, with 4 bases lying between them. CDR1 LNHDA and CDR2 SQIVND come from the germline V gene (reference sequence). The CDR3 loop reads CASSSRNTGELFF. The CDR3 DNA follows: TGTGCCAGTAGTAGTAGGAACACCGGGGAGCTGTTTTTT. Full variable domain (outside the CDR3, taken from reference TRBV19 and TRBJ2-2): DGGITQSPKYLFRKEGQNVTLSCEQNLNHDAMYWYRQDPGQGLRLIYYSQIVNDFQKGDIAEGYSVSREKKESFPLTVTSAQKNPTAFYLCASSSRNTGELFFGEGSRLTVL.

The genes are TRBV29-1 and TRBJ1-1, with D possibly TRBD1 on 6 matching bases. V lost 6 bases, J lost 4 bases, and 12 bases lay in between. Germline CDR1 reads SQVTM; CDR2 reads ANQGSEA. CDR3 size: 12 residues. CDR3 sequence reads: CSVGASGTEAFF. The CDR3 DNA sequence: TGCAGCGTGGGGGCCTCGGGCACTGAAGCTTTCTTT.

The chain is built from TRBV6-1 and TRBJ1-3, with D tentatively TRBD1 (6 bases). The CDR3 sequence is 15 residues long. Germline assignment: CDR1 MNHNS and CDR2 SASEGT. V lost 0 bases to trimming and J lost 4 bases, with 10 bases between them. CDR3 nucleotides: TGTGCCAGCAGTGAAGCGCAGGGGACCGGAAACACCATATATTTT. Translated, it gives CASSEAQGTGNTIYF.

The V and J genes are TRBV7-2 and TRBJ2-2; D is uncertain. The germline gives CDR1 SGHTA, CDR2 FQGNSA. This CDR3 comprises 12 residues. Trimming took off 1 base at V and 11 bases at J, with 8 bases between the two ends. The chain's CDR3 is CASSLDYPELFF. The DNA of the CDR3 is TGTGCCAGCAGCTTAGACTACCCTGAGCTGTTTTTT.

This chain links TRBV20-1 with TRBJ1-2, with D uncertain. The germline V gene has CDR1 DFQATT and CDR2 SNEGSKA (reference sequence). The CDR3 has 11 residues. Trimming took off 1 base at V and 8 bases at J, with 8 bases between the two ends. The CDR3 here is CSARATGGYTF. The CDR3 nucleotides are TGCAGTGCTAGAGCAACCGGGGGCTACACCTTC.

V gene TRBV5-1 combines with J gene TRBJ1-2; 10 bases agree with TRBD1. There are 15 residues in the CDR3. Germline V CDR1 and CDR2: SGHRS, YFSETQ. The V segment lost 0 bases and the J segment 8 bases; nucleotides outside the gene matches: 7. The CDR3: CASSLGLGQGVGYTF. For the CDR3, the DNA is TGCGCCAGCAGCTTGGGCCTAGGACAGGGGGTAGGCTACACCTTC.

The V gene is TRBV19, the J gene TRBJ1-5; no clear D. CDR1 is LNHDA, CDR2 SQIVND, per germline (reference sequence). The V end lost 3 bases, the J end lost 4 bases, and 10 bases lay between the germline ends. The CDR3 totals 14 residues. The CDR3 coding sequence is TGTGCCAGTAGTATGGGTCGGCTGAATCAGCCCCAGCATTTT. It specifies CASSMGRLNQPQHF.